These T cell receptor beta chains were read from a single sample in a study of T cells after yellow fever vaccination. TCRdb passed the 5' RACE reads through MiXCR, listing each CDR3 protein once. The sample has approximately 550,000 distinct CDR3 sequences, approximately 13% seen once. Source: PBMCs, taken on the day of the yellow fever booster vaccination. The origin of the receptors is a man in his thirties or forties who received the YFV17D yellow fever vaccine. CDR3s include the opening cysteine and the closing phenylalanine or tryptophan. The D gene is left open where the match is weak. Not every row has a clone size; where given, it reads once, few, many or a size class.

few	TRBV28	TRBJ2-2	-	CVTSGANTGELFF	TGTGTGACGAGCGGCGCGAACACCGGGGAGCTGTTTTTT
-	TRBV7-2	TRBJ2-3	-	CASSSDGLRTQYF	TGTGCCAGCAGTTCGGACGGTTTGAGAACGCAGTATTTT
few	TRBV12-3/TRBV12-4	TRBJ2-2	-	CASTTLLHYTGELFF	TGTGCCAGCACCACCCTCCTACACTACACCGGGGAGCTGTTTTTT
many	TRBV23-1	TRBJ2-1	-	CASSHRRAFEGYEQFF	TGCGCCAGCAGTCACCGCCGAGCCTTCGAGGGATACGAGCAGTTCTTC
-	TRBV9	TRBJ2-2	TRBD2	CASSPWTSGRGNTGELFF	TGTGCCAGCAGCCCATGGACTAGCGGGAGGGGGAACACCGGGGAGCTGTTTTTT
-	TRBV27	TRBJ2-3	TRBD2	CASCLTSGSGRDTQYF	TGTGCCAGCTGCCTGACTAGCGGGTCGGGAAGAGATACGCAGTATTTT
few	TRBV24-1	TRBJ2-5	-	CATSDPLQETQYF	TGTGCCACCAGTGACCCTCTGCAAGAGACCCAGTACTTC
-	TRBV20-1	TRBJ2-7	-	CSARDQRQAAYEQYF	TGCAGTGCTAGAGATCAACGACAGGCTGCCTACGAGCAGTACTTC
-	TRBV20-1	TRBJ1-1	-	CSAAPGAGNTEAFF	TGCAGTGCAGCTCCGGGGGCGGGGAACACTGAAGCTTTCTTT
few	TRBV12-3/TRBV12-4	TRBJ1-1	-	CASSLQQNTEAFF	TGTGCCAGCAGTCTACAGCAGAACACTGAAGCTTTCTTT
-	TRBV7-2	TRBJ2-7	TRBD2	CASTLSGTGEQYF	TGTGCCAGCACCCTTAGCGGGACCGGCGAGCAGTACTTC
many	TRBV3-1	TRBJ2-7	-	CASSQVSYEQYF	TGTGCCAGCAGCCAAGTTAGCTACGAGCAGTACTTC
many	TRBV5-1	TRBJ1-1	-	CASSLPGKGTEAFF	TGCGCCAGCAGCTTACCAGGGAAAGGCACTGAAGCTTTCTTT
few	TRBV6-5	TRBJ2-5	-	CASSYGGAKETQYF	TGTGCCAGCAGTTACGGGGGGGCCAAAGAGACCCAGTACTTC
-	TRBV15	TRBJ2-5	-	CATTARETQYF	TGTGCCACCACCGCACGAGAGACCCAGTACTTC
many	TRBV7-2	TRBJ2-3	-	CASSFGPDTQYF	TGTGCCAGCAGCTTCGGCCCAGATACGCAGTATTTT
few	TRBV7-9	TRBJ2-7	-	CASSLTASGLLTYEQYF	TGTGCCAGCAGCTTAACCGCCAGCGGGCTTCTTACGTACGAGCAGTACTTC
-	TRBV7-2	TRBJ2-1	TRBD1	CACSSRQGYNEQFF	TGTGCCTGCAGCTCGCGACAGGGGTACAATGAGCAGTTCTTC
-	TRBV5-1	TRBJ1-3	-	CASRVEMGGNTIYF	TGCGCCAGCAGGGTGGAGATGGGAGGAAACACCATATATTTT
few	TRBV11-3	TRBJ2-7	TRBD1	CASSLRTGISYEQYF	TGTGCCAGCAGCTTACGGACAGGGATTTCCTACGAGCAGTACTTC
many	TRBV30	TRBJ1-1	-	CAWSARGTEAFF	TGTGCCTGGAGTGCCAGGGGCACTGAAGCTTTCTTT
few	TRBV5-4	TRBJ2-3	-	CASSFLGGDGTDTQYF	TGTGCCAGCAGCTTCTTAGGGGGTGACGGCACAGATACGCAGTATTTT
-	TRBV4-1	TRBJ1-2	TRBD1	CASSQAGQGRIGGYTF	TGCGCCAGCAGCCAGGCCGGACAGGGAAGGATAGGCGGCTACACCTTC
few	TRBV12-3/TRBV12-4	TRBJ2-1	TRBD1	CASSKTGPGNEQFF	TGTGCCAGCAGCAAGACAGGGCCCGGGAATGAGCAGTTCTTC
few	TRBV7-2	TRBJ2-2	-	CASSQLVGAGELFF	TGTGCCAGCAGCCAACTCGTCGGGGCCGGGGAGCTGTTTTTT
-	TRBV27	TRBJ2-6	-	CASRPKGGSGANVLTF	TGTGCCAGCAGACCGAAAGGGGGTTCTGGGGCCAACGTCCTGACTTTC
few	TRBV6-1	TRBJ2-3	TRBD2	CASSPFVGLANTDTQYF	TGTGCCAGCAGTCCCTTCGTGGGACTAGCGAACACAGATACGCAGTATTTT
-	TRBV7-2	TRBJ2-2	-	CASSLAMRGNTGELFF	TGTGCCAGCAGCTTAGCGATGCGGGGAAACACCGGGGAGCTGTTTTTT
few	TRBV14	TRBJ2-3	-	CASSPYGLGTDTQYF	TGTGCCAGCAGCCCATATGGACTCGGCACAGATACGCAGTATTTT
-	TRBV5-1	TRBJ2-3	-	CASSKGAATDTQYF	TGCGCCAGCAGTAAGGGAGCGGCCACAGATACGCAGTATTTT